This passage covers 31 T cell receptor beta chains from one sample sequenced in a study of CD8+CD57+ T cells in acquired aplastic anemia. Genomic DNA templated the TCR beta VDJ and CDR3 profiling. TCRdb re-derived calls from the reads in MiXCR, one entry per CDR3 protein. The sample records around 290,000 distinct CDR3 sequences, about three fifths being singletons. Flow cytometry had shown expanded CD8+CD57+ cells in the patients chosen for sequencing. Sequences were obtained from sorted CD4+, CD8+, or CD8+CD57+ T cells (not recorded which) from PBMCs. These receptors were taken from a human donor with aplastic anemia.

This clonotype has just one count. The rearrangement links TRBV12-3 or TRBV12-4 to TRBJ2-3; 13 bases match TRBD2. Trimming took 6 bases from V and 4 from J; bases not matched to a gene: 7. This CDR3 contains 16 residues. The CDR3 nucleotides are TGTGCCAGCAGGGATGGGACTAGCGGGGAATCAGATACGCAGTATTTT. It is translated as CASRDGTSGESDTQYF.

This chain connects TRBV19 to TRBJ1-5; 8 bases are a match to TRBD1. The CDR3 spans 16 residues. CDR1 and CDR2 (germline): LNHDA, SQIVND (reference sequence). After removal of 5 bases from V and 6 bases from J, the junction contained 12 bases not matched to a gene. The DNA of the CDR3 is TGTGCCAGTAGTCCGACGGACAGGGTCAGGGGTCAGCCCCAGCATTTT. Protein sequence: CASSPTDRVRGQPQHF.

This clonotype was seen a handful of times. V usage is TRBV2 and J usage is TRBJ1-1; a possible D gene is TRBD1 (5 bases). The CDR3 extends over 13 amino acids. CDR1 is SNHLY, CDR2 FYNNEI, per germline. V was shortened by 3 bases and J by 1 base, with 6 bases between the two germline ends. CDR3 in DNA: TGTGCCAGCAGTGATGACAGGAACACTGAAGCTTTCTTT. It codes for CASSDDRNTEAFF.

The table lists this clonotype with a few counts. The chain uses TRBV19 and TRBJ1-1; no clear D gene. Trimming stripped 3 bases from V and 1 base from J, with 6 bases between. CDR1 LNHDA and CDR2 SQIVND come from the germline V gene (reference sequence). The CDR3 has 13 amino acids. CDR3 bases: TGTGCCAGTAGTATTGGTCAGAACACTGAAGCTTTCTTT. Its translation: CASSIGQNTEAFF.

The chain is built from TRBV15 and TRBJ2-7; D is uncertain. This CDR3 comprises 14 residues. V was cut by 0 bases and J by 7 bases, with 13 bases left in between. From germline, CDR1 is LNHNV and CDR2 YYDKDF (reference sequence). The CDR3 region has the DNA TGTGCCACCAGCAGAGATCAGGCTGCTCGAGAGCAGTACTTC. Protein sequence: CATSRDQAAREQYF.

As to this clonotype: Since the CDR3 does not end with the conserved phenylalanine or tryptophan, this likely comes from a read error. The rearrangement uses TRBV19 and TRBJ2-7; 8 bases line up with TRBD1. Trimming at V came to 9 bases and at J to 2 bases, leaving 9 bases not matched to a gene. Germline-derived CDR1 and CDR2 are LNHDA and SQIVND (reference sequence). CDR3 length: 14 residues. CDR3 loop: CASSLYRGAYEQYS. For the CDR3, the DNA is TGTGCCAGCAGTTTGTACAGGGGGGCCTACGAGCAGTACTCC.

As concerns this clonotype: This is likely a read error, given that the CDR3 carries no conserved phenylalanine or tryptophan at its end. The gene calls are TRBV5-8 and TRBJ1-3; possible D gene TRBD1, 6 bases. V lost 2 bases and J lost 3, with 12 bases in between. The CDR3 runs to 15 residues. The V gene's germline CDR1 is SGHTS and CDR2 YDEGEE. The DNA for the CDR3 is TGTGCCAGCAGCTTTTCCGGGACACTTGGAAACACCATATATGTT. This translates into CASSFSGTLGNTIYV.

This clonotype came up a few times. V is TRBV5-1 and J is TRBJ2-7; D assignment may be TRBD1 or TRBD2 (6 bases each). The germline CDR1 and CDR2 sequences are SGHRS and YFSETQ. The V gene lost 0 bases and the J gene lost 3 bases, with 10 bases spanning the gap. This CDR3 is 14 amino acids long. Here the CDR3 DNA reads TGCGCCAGCAGCTTGGAGGGGGGAAGCTACGAGCAGTACTTC. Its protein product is CASSLEGGSYEQYF.

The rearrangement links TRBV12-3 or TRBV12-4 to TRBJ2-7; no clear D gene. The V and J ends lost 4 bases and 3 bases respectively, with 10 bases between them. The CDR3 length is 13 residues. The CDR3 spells CASSYSSSYEQYF. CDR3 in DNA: TGTGCCAGCAGTTACTCGAGTAGCTACGAGCAGTACTTC.

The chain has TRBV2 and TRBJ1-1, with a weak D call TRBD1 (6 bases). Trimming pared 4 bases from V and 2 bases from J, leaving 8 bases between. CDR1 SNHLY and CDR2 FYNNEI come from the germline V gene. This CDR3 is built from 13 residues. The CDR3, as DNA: TGTGCCAGCAGTGGGACAGCAAACACTGAAGCTTTCTTT. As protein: CASSGTANTEAFF.

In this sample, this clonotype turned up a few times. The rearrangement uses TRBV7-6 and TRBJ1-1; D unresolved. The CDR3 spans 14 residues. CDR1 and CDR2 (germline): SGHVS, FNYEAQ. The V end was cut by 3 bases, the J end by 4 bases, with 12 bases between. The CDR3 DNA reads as TGTGCCAGCAGCTTGGCGGAGGGCGGCACTGAAGCTTTCTTT. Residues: CASSLAEGGTEAFF.

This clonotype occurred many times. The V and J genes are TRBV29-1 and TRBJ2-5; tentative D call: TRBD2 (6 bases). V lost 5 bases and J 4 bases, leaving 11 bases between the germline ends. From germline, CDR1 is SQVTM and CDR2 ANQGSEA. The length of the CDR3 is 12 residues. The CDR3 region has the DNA TGCAGCGTTCGTGTGGGGGGAGAGACCCAGTACTTC. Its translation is CSVRVGGETQYF.

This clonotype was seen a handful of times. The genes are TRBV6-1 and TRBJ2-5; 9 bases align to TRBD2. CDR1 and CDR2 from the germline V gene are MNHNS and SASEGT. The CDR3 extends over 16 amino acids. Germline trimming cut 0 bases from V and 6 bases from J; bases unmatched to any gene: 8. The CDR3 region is CASSEALAGRGKTQYF. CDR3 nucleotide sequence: TGTGCCAGCAGTGAAGCCCTAGCGGGGAGGGGGAAGACCCAGTACTTC.

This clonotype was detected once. CDR3 DNA sequence: TGTGCCAGCAGGCCTAGCGGGGGGGCCGGTGAGCAGTTCTTC. This encodes CASRPSGGAGEQFF. The chain couples TRBV7-6 to TRBJ2-1, with TRBD2 matching over 12 bases. The CDR3 consists of 14 residues. The germline V gene has CDR1 SGHVS and CDR2 FNYEAQ. The V gene end was trimmed by 6 bases and the J gene end by 9 bases; junction bases not matched to a gene: 6.

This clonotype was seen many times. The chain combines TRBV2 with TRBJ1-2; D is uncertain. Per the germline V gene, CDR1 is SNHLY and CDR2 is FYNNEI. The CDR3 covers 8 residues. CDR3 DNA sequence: TGTGCTAACTATGGCTACACCTTC. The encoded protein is CANYGYTF.

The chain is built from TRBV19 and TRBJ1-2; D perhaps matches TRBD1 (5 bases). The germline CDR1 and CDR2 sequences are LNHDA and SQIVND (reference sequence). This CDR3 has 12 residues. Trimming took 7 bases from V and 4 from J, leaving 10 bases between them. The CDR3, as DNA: TGTGCCAGTACCGGGGCGAGCTATGGCTACACCTTC. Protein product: CASTGASYGYTF.

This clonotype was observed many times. CDR3 loop: CSAPGVGQGAGIYGYTF. In DNA, the CDR3 is TGCAGTGCCCCGGGCGTAGGACAGGGGGCCGGAATCTATGGCTACACCTTC. The rearrangement uses TRBV20-1 and TRBJ1-2, with 11 bases lining up with TRBD1. This CDR3 comprises 17 residues. The germline gives CDR1 DFQATT, CDR2 SNEGSKA (reference sequence). After removal of 6 bases from V and 4 bases from J, the junction contained 16 bases not matched to a gene.

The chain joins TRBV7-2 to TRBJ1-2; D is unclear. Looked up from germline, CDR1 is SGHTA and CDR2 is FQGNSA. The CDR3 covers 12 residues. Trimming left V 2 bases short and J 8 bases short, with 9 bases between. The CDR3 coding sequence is TGTGCCAGCAGCTTAATAGGACCGGGCTACACCTTC. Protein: CASSLIGPGYTF. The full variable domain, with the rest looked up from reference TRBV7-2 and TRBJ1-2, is GAGVSQSPSNKVTEKGKDVELRCDPISGHTALYWYRQSLGQGLEFLIYFQGNSAPDKSGLPSDRFSAERTGGSVSTLTIQRTQQEDSAVYLCASSLIGPGYTFGSGTRLTVV.

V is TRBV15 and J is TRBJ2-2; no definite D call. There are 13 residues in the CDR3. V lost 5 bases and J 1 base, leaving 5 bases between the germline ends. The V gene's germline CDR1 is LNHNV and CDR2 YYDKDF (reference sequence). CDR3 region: CATSGWNTGELFF. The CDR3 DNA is TGTGCCACCAGCGGATGGAACACCGGGGAGCTGTTTTTT.

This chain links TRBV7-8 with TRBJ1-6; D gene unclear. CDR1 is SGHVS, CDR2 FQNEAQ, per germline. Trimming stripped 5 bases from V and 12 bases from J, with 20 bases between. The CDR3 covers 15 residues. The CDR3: CASSNRDSIELPLHF. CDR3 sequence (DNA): TGTGCCAGCAGCAACCGGGATAGTATAGAGTTACCCCTCCACTTT.

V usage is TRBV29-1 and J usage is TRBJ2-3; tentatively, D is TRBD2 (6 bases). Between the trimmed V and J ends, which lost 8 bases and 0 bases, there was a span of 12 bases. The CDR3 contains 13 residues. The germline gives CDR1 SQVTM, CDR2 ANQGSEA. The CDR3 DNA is TGCAGCTTAGGAGGGCCTAGCACAGATACGCAGTATTTT. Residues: CSLGGPSTDTQYF.

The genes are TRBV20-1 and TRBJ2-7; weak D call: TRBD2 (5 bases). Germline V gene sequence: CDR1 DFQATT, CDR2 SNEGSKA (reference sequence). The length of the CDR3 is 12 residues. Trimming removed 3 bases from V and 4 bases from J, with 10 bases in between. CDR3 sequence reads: CSARLRGYEQYF. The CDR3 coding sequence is TGCAGTGCTAGGCTACGGGGATACGAGCAGTACTTC.

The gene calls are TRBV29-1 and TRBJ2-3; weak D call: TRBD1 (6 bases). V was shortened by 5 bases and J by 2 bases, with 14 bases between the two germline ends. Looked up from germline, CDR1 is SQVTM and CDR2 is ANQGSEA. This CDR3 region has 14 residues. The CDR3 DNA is TGCAGCGTTACGGGACAATCTATCACAGATACGCAGTATTTT. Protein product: CSVTGQSITDTQYF.

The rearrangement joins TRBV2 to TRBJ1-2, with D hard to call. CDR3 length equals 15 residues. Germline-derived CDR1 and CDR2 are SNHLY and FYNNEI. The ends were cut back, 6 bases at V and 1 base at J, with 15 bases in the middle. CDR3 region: CASSPQPGLNYGYTF. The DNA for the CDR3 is TGTGCCAGCAGCCCCCAGCCCGGCCTTAACTATGGCTACACCTTC.

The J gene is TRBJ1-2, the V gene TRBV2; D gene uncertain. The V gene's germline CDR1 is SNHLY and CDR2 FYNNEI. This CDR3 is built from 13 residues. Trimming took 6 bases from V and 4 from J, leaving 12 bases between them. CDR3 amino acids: CASRSKSGYGYTF. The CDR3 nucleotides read TGTGCCAGCAGATCCAAAAGCGGCTATGGCTACACCTTC.

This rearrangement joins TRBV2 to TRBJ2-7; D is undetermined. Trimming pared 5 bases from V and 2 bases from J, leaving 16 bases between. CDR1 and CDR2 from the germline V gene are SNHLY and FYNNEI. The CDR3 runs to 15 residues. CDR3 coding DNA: TGTGCCAGCAGTCTTAGGCCCCAAGGCCCCTACGAGCAGTACTTC. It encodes CASSLRPQGPYEQYF.

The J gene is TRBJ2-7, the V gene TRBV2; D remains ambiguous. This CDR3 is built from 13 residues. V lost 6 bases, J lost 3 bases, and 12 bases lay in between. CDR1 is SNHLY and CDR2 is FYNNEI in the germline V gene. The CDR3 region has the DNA TGTGCCAGCAGCTCTTTAGGTTACTACGAGCAGTACTTC. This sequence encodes CASSSLGYYEQYF.

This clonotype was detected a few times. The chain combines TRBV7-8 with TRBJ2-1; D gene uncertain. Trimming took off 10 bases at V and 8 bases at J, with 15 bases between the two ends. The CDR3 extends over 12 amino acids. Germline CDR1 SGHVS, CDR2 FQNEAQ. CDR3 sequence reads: CATSDVVYEQFF. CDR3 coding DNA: TGTGCCACCAGTGATGTTGTCTATGAGCAGTTCTTC.

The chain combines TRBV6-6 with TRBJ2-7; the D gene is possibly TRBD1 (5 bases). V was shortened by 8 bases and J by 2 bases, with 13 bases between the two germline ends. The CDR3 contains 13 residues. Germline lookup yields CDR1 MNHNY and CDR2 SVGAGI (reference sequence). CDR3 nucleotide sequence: TGTGCCAGCGGCGAAGGGGCTGCCTACGAGCAGTACTTC. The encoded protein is CASGEGAAYEQYF.

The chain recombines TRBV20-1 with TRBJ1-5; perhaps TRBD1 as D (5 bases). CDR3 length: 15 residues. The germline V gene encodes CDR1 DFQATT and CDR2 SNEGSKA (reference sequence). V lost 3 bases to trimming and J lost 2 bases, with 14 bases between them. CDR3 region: CSASGSLGGNQPQHF. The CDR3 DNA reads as TGCAGTGCTAGCGGGTCCCTGGGGGGCAATCAGCCCCAGCATTTT.

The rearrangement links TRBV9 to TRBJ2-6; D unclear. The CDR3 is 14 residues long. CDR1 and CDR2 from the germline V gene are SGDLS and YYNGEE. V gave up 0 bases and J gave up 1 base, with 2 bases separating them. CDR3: CASSVESGANVLTF. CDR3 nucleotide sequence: TGTGCCAGCAGCGTAGAATCTGGGGCCAACGTCCTGACTTTC.